Listed below are T cell receptor beta chains from one sample, sequenced in a study of T cell repertoires in cytomegalovirus infection. In TCRdb, the reads were re-called with MiXCR into one record per CDR3 protein. The table lists 480,000 or so distinct CDR3 sequences, about 11% of them singletons, with roughly 10% in the top ten. Sequenced: PBMCs. The receptors derive from a human donor in good health (CMV status not recorded). Some clones in this sample may be carry-over from other donors' samples. The CDR3 runs from the conserved cysteine through the conserved F or W. A D gene is named only where the DNA matches it firmly. For some rows the clone size is stated as once, few or many, or as a class when expanded; others skip it.

abundance: many; j_gene: TRBJ2-2; d_gene: .; v_gene: TRBV5-4; CDR3nt: TGTGCCAGCTACCCTCTAGGGACCGGGGAGCTGTTTTTT; CDR3aa: CASYPLGTGELFF
abundance: few; j_gene: TRBJ1-2; d_gene: TRBD1; v_gene: TRBV5-1; CDR3nt: TGCGCCAGCAGCTTGATCGGAACAGGGGATCTATATGGCTACACCTTC; CDR3aa: CASSLIGTGDLYGYTF
abundance: many; j_gene: TRBJ1-6; d_gene: .; v_gene: TRBV5-6; CDR3nt: TGTGCCAGCAGCTCACAGGCCGATTCACCCCTCCACTTT; CDR3aa: CASSSQADSPLHF
abundance: once; j_gene: TRBJ1-4; d_gene: TRBD1; v_gene: TRBV20-1; CDR3nt: TGCAGTGCTTTCCGACAGGGAGTTGAGAATGAAAAACTGTTTTTT; CDR3aa: CSAFRQGVENEKLFF
abundance: .; j_gene: TRBJ2-3; d_gene: .; v_gene: TRBV5-5; CDR3nt: TGTGCCAGCAGCCGGACCGGACCTAGCACAGATACGCAGTATTTT; CDR3aa: CASSRTGPSTDTQYF
abundance: many; j_gene: TRBJ1-3; d_gene: .; v_gene: TRBV7-4; CDR3nt: TGTGCCAGCAGCACTAGGGGACAAACGTGGGACACCATATATTTT; CDR3aa: CASSTRGQTWDTIYF
abundance: many; j_gene: TRBJ2-5; d_gene: TRBD2; v_gene: TRBV12-3/TRBV12-4; CDR3nt: TGTGCCAGCAGCCTCACTAGCGGGAGAAAGACCCAGTACTTC; CDR3aa: CASSLTSGRKTQYF
abundance: .; j_gene: TRBJ2-7; d_gene: .; v_gene: TRBV28; CDR3nt: TGTGCCAGCAGTCCCCCGGAATTACTGTACGACGAGCAGTACTTC; CDR3aa: CASSPPELLYDEQYF
abundance: .; j_gene: TRBJ1-3; d_gene: TRBD1; v_gene: TRBV19; CDR3nt: TGTGCCAGTAGTCAGCGGACAGGGCCCGGAAACACCATATATTTT; CDR3aa: CASSQRTGPGNTIYF
abundance: many; j_gene: TRBJ1-4; d_gene: TRBD1; v_gene: TRBV7-9; CDR3nt: TGTGCCAGCAGCCCGCGACAGGGTCGGGGGAGACTTGCAACTAATGAAAAACTGTTTTTT; CDR3aa: CASSPRQGRGRLATNEKLFF
abundance: .; j_gene: TRBJ1-1; d_gene: .; v_gene: TRBV20-1; CDR3nt: TGCAGTGCTAGTTCCGGATATGAGATGAACACTGAAGCTTTCTTT; CDR3aa: CSASSGYEMNTEAFF
abundance: .; j_gene: TRBJ2-7; d_gene: .; v_gene: TRBV14; CDR3nt: TGTGCCAGCAGCCAATATCAGGACGGACCCTTCGAGCAGTACTTC; CDR3aa: CASSQYQDGPFEQYF
abundance: many; j_gene: TRBJ2-3; d_gene: .; v_gene: TRBV5-1; CDR3nt: TGCGCCAGCAGCCCGGCCCGGGCCCGCCTAGTCACAGATACGCAGTATTTT; CDR3aa: CASSPARARLVTDTQYF
abundance: many; j_gene: TRBJ1-5; d_gene: TRBD1; v_gene: TRBV20-1; CDR3nt: TGCAGTGCTAGAGAAACAGGGGGTAATCAGCCCCAGCATTTT; CDR3aa: CSARETGGNQPQHF
abundance: many; j_gene: TRBJ2-7; d_gene: TRBD1; v_gene: TRBV2; CDR3nt: TGTGCCATGGGGACAGTGGGTTACGAGCAGTACTTC; CDR3aa: CAMGTVGYEQYF
abundance: many; j_gene: TRBJ2-2; d_gene: .; v_gene: TRBV28; CDR3nt: TGTGCCAGCGGCCGGGTAGGGATGGCCGGGGAGCTGTTTTTT; CDR3aa: CASGRVGMAGELFF
abundance: few; j_gene: TRBJ1-5; d_gene: .; v_gene: TRBV4-1; CDR3nt: TGCGCCAGCAGCCAAGGGGGCAGGTTCATACAGCCCCAGCATTTT; CDR3aa: CASSQGGRFIQPQHF
abundance: few; j_gene: TRBJ2-7; d_gene: TRBD1; v_gene: TRBV11-3; CDR3nt: TGTGCCAGCAACTCCCGGGACAGCTACGAGCAGTACTTC; CDR3aa: CASNSRDSYEQYF
abundance: many; j_gene: TRBJ2-3; d_gene: TRBD1; v_gene: TRBV6-1; CDR3nt: TGTGCCAGCGGGACAGGCACCACAGATACGCAGTATTTT; CDR3aa: CASGTGTTDTQYF
abundance: many; j_gene: TRBJ2-2; d_gene: TRBD1; v_gene: TRBV7-2; CDR3nt: TGTGCCAGCAGCCGTCCCGGGACAGGGACCGGGGAGCTGTTTTTT; CDR3aa: CASSRPGTGTGELFF
abundance: .; j_gene: TRBJ1-3; d_gene: TRBD1; v_gene: TRBV29-1; CDR3nt: TGCAGCGTCCACCAGGGAGGACAGGACTCTGGAAACACCATATATTTT; CDR3aa: CSVHQGGQDSGNTIYF
abundance: many; j_gene: TRBJ2-5; d_gene: .; v_gene: TRBV5-6; CDR3nt: TGTGCCAGCAGTTACGACTTACCAGAGACCCAGTACTTC; CDR3aa: CASSYDLPETQYF
abundance: .; j_gene: TRBJ2-3; d_gene: .; v_gene: TRBV12-3/TRBV12-4; CDR3nt: TGTGCCAGCAGTTTAGATTCCACCACAGATACGCAGTATTTT; CDR3aa: CASSLDSTTDTQYF
abundance: many; j_gene: TRBJ2-5; d_gene: .; v_gene: TRBV15; CDR3nt: TGTGCCACCAGCAACTGGACAGATTTTTACCAAGAGACCCAGTACTTC; CDR3aa: CATSNWTDFYQETQYF
abundance: few; j_gene: TRBJ2-3; d_gene: .; v_gene: TRBV10-3; CDR3nt: TGTGCCATCTCATTTTCGGCAGGGGGCACAGATACGCAGTATTTT; CDR3aa: CAISFSAGGTDTQYF
abundance: .; j_gene: TRBJ2-3; d_gene: .; v_gene: TRBV2; CDR3nt: TGTGCCAGCAGTGAAGTTTATCTGGTCCCTCCGAGCACAGATACGCAGTATTTT; CDR3aa: CASSEVYLVPPSTDTQYF
abundance: .; j_gene: TRBJ2-1; d_gene: .; v_gene: TRBV11-3; CDR3nt: TGTGCCAGCAGCTTAGGCATAGGGGCAACCCCAGAGCAGTTCTTC; CDR3aa: CASSLGIGATPEQFF
abundance: many; j_gene: TRBJ2-2; d_gene: .; v_gene: TRBV28; CDR3nt: TGTGCCAGCAGTTTCAACAGGGCCACCGGGGAGCTGTTTTTT; CDR3aa: CASSFNRATGELFF
abundance: few; j_gene: TRBJ2-2; d_gene: .; v_gene: TRBV7-9; CDR3nt: TGTGCCAGCAGCTTAGTGGAGGCTGCGGGCACCGGGGAGCTGTTTTTT; CDR3aa: CASSLVEAAGTGELFF
abundance: few; j_gene: TRBJ2-5; d_gene: .; v_gene: TRBV9; CDR3nt: TGTGCCAGCAGCCTTTCCCCGGACCTCCGAGAGACCCAGTACTTC; CDR3aa: CASSLSPDLRETQYF
abundance: many; j_gene: TRBJ2-7; d_gene: .; v_gene: TRBV25-1; CDR3nt: TGTGCCGTCGCCTCTGGGGCCTACGAGCAGTACTTC; CDR3aa: CAVASGAYEQYF
abundance: few; j_gene: TRBJ1-5; d_gene: TRBD1; v_gene: TRBV24-1; CDR3nt: TGTGCCACCAGTGATTTGTCACAGGGCCTCGACAGGGGGCATCAGCCCCAGCATTTT; CDR3aa: CATSDLSQGLDRGHQPQHF
abundance: many; j_gene: TRBJ2-1; d_gene: .; v_gene: TRBV6-1; CDR3nt: TGTGCCAGCAGTGATGGACGGCGCTCCTACAATGAGCAGTTCTTC; CDR3aa: CASSDGRRSYNEQFF
abundance: .; j_gene: TRBJ2-5; d_gene: .; v_gene: TRBV7-8; CDR3nt: TGTGCCAGCAGCTTAACCCCCGATAGGGAGATCCAAGAGACCCAGTACTTC; CDR3aa: CASSLTPDREIQETQYF
abundance: few; j_gene: TRBJ1-1; d_gene: TRBD1; v_gene: TRBV20-1; CDR3nt: TGCAGTGTTCGTAGGGGGCAGGGCACTGAAGCTTTCTTT; CDR3aa: CSVRRGQGTEAFF
abundance: few; j_gene: TRBJ2-2; d_gene: .; v_gene: TRBV5-1; CDR3nt: TGCGCCAGCTGGACAGACCCGAACACCGGGGAGCTGTTTTTT; CDR3aa: CASWTDPNTGELFF
abundance: many; j_gene: TRBJ1-5; d_gene: .; v_gene: TRBV19; CDR3nt: TGTGCCAGTAGTAGCATGGGGCAGGGCCTAAAGCCCCAGCATTTT; CDR3aa: CASSSMGQGLKPQHF